These 19 T cell receptor beta chains were all obtained from the same sample, sequenced in a study of early T cells in non-severe SARS-CoV-2 infection. TCRdb re-called the 5' RACE reads through MiXCR, storing one row per CDR3 protein. Of approximately 71,000 distinct CDR3 sequences listed, 9.5% to 15% are singletons. Sequencing used whole blood, obtained at baseline. The receptors were gathered from an adult who was a healthcare worker with PCR-confirmed SARS-CoV-2 infection or an uninfected control (not recorded which).

This clonotype was seen more than once but under ten times. The chain uses TRBV4-2 and TRBJ2-7; either TRBD1 or TRBD2 may fit D (5 bases each). With 4 bases removed from V and 1 base from J, the gap between germline ends came to 14 bases. The CDR3 contains 15 residues. Germline V gene lookup returns CDR1 LGHNA and CDR2 YNFKEQ. The DNA for the CDR3 is TGTGCCAGCAGCCGGCACCGGGACGGATCCTACGAGCAGTACTTC. Its translation is CASSRHRDGSYEQYF.

This clonotype has a handful of counts. This chain uses TRBV7-9 with TRBJ1-2; 7 bases align to TRBD1. Germline V gene lookup returns CDR1 SEHNR and CDR2 FQNEAQ (reference sequence). This CDR3 spans 14 amino acids. With V trimmed by 4 bases and J by 4 bases, 6 bases remained unmatched. The CDR3 spells CASSSDRQGYGYTF. Here the CDR3 DNA reads TGTGCCAGCAGCTCAGATCGACAGGGCTATGGCTACACCTTC.

This clonotype was observed a few times. The genes are TRBV5-1 and TRBJ2-2, with 7 bases identical to TRBD2. The germline gives CDR1 SGHRS, CDR2 YFSETQ. Trimming cost V 4 bases and J 6 bases; bases outside gene matches: 6. The CDR3 is 14 amino acids. This chain's CDR3 is CASSPGGSAGELFF. The CDR3 DNA reads as TGCGCCAGCAGCCCCGGGGGGAGCGCCGGGGAGCTGTTTTTT.

The gene calls are TRBV10-2 and TRBJ1-2; a weak D match, TRBD1 (6 bases). The length of the CDR3 is 14 residues. Trimming removed 5 bases from V and 2 bases from J, with 12 bases in between. Per germline, CDR1 WSHSY and CDR2 SAAADI. The CDR3 bases are TGCGCCAGCAGTAGGACAGAGGGAAACTATGGCTACACCTTC. It specifies CASSRTEGNYGYTF.

This clonotype was seen a few times. The V and J genes are TRBV19 and TRBJ2-7; 8 positions match TRBD2. V shed 3 bases, J shed 5 bases, and the junction held 12 bases outside the gene matches. The CDR3 covers 16 residues. Germline CDR1 and CDR2: LNHDA and SQIVND (reference sequence). The CDR3 bases are TGTGCCAGTAGTATGGGCCCGGGACTAGGCATCGACGAGCAGTACTTC. Its translation: CASSMGPGLGIDEQYF.

The table lists this clonotype with many counts. The germline gene is not matched at one end of the junction; a read error may be the cause. The V call is TRBV2, the J call TRBJ1-4; D might be TRBD1 (5 bases). The CDR3 runs to 11 residues. Per germline, CDR1 SNHLY and CDR2 FYNNEI. CDR3 DNA: TGTGCCGGCAGCCGGGGCAGAAAACTGTTTTTT. Its protein product is CAGSRGRKLFF.

J is TRBJ2-7 and V is TRBV6-2 or TRBV6-3; D is uncertain. This CDR3 has 15 residues. The V end was cut by 10 bases, the J end by 4 bases, with 23 bases between. Per the germline V gene, CDR1 is MNHEY and CDR2 is SVGEGT. This chain's CDR3 is CATVRSPQVGYEQYF. DNA for the CDR3: TGTGCCACCGTCCGGTCCCCACAAGTGGGGTACGAGCAGTACTTC.

This clonotype came up a few times. The genes are TRBV2 and TRBJ1-6, with D perhaps TRBD1 (6 bases). Per the germline V gene, CDR1 is SNHLY and CDR2 is FYNNEI. Trimming shortened V by 3 bases and J by 10 bases, and 13 bases separated the two germline ends. This CDR3 region has 14 residues. CDR3 nucleotides: TGTGCCAGCAGTGAGGCAGGGGAGAGGTCACCCCTCCACTTT. The encoded protein is CASSEAGERSPLHF.

This clonotype appeared a few times. The V gene is TRBV28, the J gene TRBJ2-7; maybe TRBD2 (7 bases). Trimming pared 7 bases from V and 2 bases from J, leaving 18 bases between. This CDR3 is built from 15 residues. CDR1 is MDHEN, CDR2 SYDVKM, per germline. DNA for the CDR3: TGTGCCAGCACATACCGTTCGGGGGGCGCCTACGAGCAGTACTTC. Amino acids: CASTYRSGGAYEQYF.

Only a few counts were recorded for this clonotype. The chain recombines TRBV11-2 with TRBJ2-3; the D gene is possibly TRBD1 (5 bases). Trimming pared 5 bases from V and 0 bases from J, leaving 9 bases between. CDR3 length equals 14 residues. CDR1 is SGHAT, CDR2 FQNNGV, per germline. CDR3 loop: CASSIRTSTDTQYF. The CDR3 DNA follows: TGTGCCAGCAGCATTCGGACAAGCACAGATACGCAGTATTTT.

The chain recombines TRBV7-9 with TRBJ2-1, with a tentative D call TRBD1 (6 bases). V lost 1 base and J 8 bases, leaving 15 bases between the germline ends. The CDR3 runs 15 residues. The V gene's germline CDR1 is SEHNR and CDR2 FQNEAQ (reference sequence). The CDR3 DNA reads TGTGCCAGCAGCTTAGTCCAGGGGAATGGGGATGAGCAGTTCTTC. This translates into CASSLVQGNGDEQFF.

This clonotype appeared a few times. The chain carries TRBV7-8 and TRBJ1-1; D ambiguous. Trimming left V 1 base short and J 4 bases short, with 10 bases between. The CDR3 has 14 residues. Germline values: CDR1 SGHVS, CDR2 FQNEAQ. DNA for the CDR3: TGTGCCAGCAGCTTAGAGGGAGGGCCCACTGAAGCTTTCTTT. This sequence encodes CASSLEGGPTEAFF. The full variable domain, completed using reference TRBV7-8 and TRBJ1-1, is GAGVSQSPRYKVAKRGQDVALRCDPISGHVSLFWYQQALGQGPEFLTYFQNEAQLDKSGLPSDRFFAERPEGSVSTLKIQRTQQEDSAVYLCASSLEGGPTEAFFGQGTRLTVV.

This clonotype was seen only a few times. The chain recombines TRBV20-1 with TRBJ2-3, with a weak D call TRBD2 (5 bases). V lost 1 base, J lost 5 bases, and 10 bases lay in between. The germline V gene has CDR1 DFQATT and CDR2 SNEGSKA (reference sequence). There are 13 residues in the CDR3. CDR3 nucleotides: TGCAGTGCTAGAGGAGGGAGTGGAGATACGCAGTATTTT. Translated, it gives CSARGGSGDTQYF.

Here the CDR3 reads CASSQGSPGLIAGELFF. The DNA for the CDR3 is TGTGCCAGCAGCCAAGGGTCCCCAGGTCTTATAGCCGGGGAGCTGTTTTTT. This chain uses TRBV4-2 with TRBJ2-2; D gene unclear. Germline assignment: CDR1 LGHNA and CDR2 YNFKEQ. V lost 1 base and J lost 6, with 18 bases in between. The CDR3 runs 17 residues.

There are many counts of this clonotype. The V gene is TRBV11-2, the J gene TRBJ2-1; a weak D match, TRBD1 (5 bases). The CDR3 runs to 13 residues. Germline CDR1 and CDR2: SGHAT and FQNNGV. V was cut by 1 base and J by 6 bases, with 7 bases left in between. The CDR3 DNA reads TGTGCCAGCAGCTTAGGCAGGGTCAATGAGCAGTTCTTC. This translates into CASSLGRVNEQFF.

This chain connects TRBV29-1 to TRBJ2-3; 11 bases agree with TRBD2. The CDR3 has 14 amino acids. V shed 6 bases, J shed 1 base, and the junction held 3 bases outside the gene matches. Germline V lookup: CDR1 SQVTM, CDR2 ANQGSEA. CDR3 sequence: CSVGLAARTDTQYF. For the CDR3, the DNA is TGCAGCGTGGGACTAGCGGCCCGCACAGATACGCAGTATTTT.

In this sample, this clonotype turned up many times. The rearrangement uses TRBV7-2 and TRBJ1-5; the match to TRBD1 covers 7 bases. This CDR3 has 14 residues. V was clipped by 3 bases and J by 7 bases; unmatched bases: 6. Germline loops: CDR1 SGHTA, CDR2 FQGNSA. The CDR3 nucleotides are TGTGCCAGCAGCTTCGGCAGGGGGAGGCAGCCCCAGCATTTT. Translation: CASSFGRGRQPQHF.

This clonotype has a handful of counts. V is TRBV20-1 and J is TRBJ2-7; tentatively, D is TRBD1 or TRBD2 (6 bases each). CDR3 length: 14 amino acids. Trimming took off 6 bases at V and 6 bases at J, with 21 bases between the two ends. The V gene's germline CDR1 is DFQATT and CDR2 SNEGSKA (reference sequence). The CDR3: CSASTRGRGSEQYF. CDR3 nucleotide sequence: TGCAGTGCCTCCACGCGGGGCAGGGGAAGCGAGCAGTACTTC.

The chain joins TRBV4-2 to TRBJ2-6; no reliable D call. CDR1 is LGHNA, CDR2 YNFKEQ, per germline. There are 16 residues in the CDR3. V gave up 0 bases and J gave up 4 bases, with 10 bases separating them. The CDR3 loop is CASSQDPRKGANVLTF. CDR3 DNA sequence: TGTGCCAGCAGCCAAGACCCTCGAAAGGGGGCCAACGTCCTGACTTTC.